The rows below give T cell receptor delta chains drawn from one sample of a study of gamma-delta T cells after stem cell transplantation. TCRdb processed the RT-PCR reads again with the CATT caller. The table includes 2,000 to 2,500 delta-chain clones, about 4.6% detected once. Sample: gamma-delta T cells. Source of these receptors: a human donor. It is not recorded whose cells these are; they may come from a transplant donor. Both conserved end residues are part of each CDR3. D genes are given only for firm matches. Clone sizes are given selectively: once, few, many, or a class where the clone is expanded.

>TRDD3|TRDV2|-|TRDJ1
CACDPVLGAAHTDKLIF
TGTGCCTGTGACCCGGTACTGGGGGCCGCCCACACCGATAAACTCATCTTT
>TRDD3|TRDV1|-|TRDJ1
CALGELVPSWGIGADKLIF
TGTGCTCTTGGGGAATTGGTCCCAAGCTGGGGGATAGGAGCCGATAAACTCATCTTT
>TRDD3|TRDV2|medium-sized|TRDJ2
CACDPLTGGSRSAQLFF
TGTGCCTGTGACCCTCTTACTGGGGGATCCCGCTCCGCACAACTCTTCTTT
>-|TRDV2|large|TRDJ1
CACDQIGYPDKLIF
TGTGCCTGTGACCAAATTGGGTACCCCGATAAACTCATCTTT
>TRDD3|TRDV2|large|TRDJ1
CACEPLGVNTDKLIF
TGTGCCTGTGAGCCACTGGGGGTCAACACCGATAAACTCATCTTT
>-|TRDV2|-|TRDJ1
CACDTLTLQNTDKLIF
TGTGCCTGTGACACCCTTACCCTTCAAAACACCGATAAACTCATCTTT
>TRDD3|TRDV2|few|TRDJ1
CACDSLGDTTPDKLIF
TGTGCCTGTGACTCCCTGGGGGATACTACCCCCGATAAACTCATCTTT
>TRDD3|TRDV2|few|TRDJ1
CACDSLLGGWDTDKLIF
TGTGCCTGCGACTCCTTACTGGGGGGATGGGACACCGATAAACTCATCTTT
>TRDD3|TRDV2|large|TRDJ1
CACDTWGIPTDKLIF
TGTGCCTGTGACACGTGGGGGATACCCACCGATAAACTCATCTTT
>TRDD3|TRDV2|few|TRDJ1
CACELLGDPTDKLIF
TGTGCCTGTGAGTTACTGGGGGATCCCACCGATAAACTCATCTTT
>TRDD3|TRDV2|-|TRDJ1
CACDTLLGELYTDKLIF
TGTGCCTGTGACACGTTGTTGGGGGAACTGTACACCGATAAACTCATCTTT
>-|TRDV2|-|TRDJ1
CACDTLPRTVESHTDNLIF
TGTGCCTGTGACACTCTCCCTCGCACTGTGGAGTCGCACACCGATAACCTCATCTTT
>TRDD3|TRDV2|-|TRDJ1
CACAPIPLPTTGGYGTDKLIF
TGTGCCTGTGCCCCTATACCACTTCCTACAACTGGGGGATACGGGACCGATAAACTCATCTTT
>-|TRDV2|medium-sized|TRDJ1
CACDTLGATNTDKLIF
TGTGCCTGTGACACGTTGGGGGCTACGAACACCGATAAACTCATCTTT
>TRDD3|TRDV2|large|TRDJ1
CACDTVRGMPLNTDKLIF
TGTGCCTGTGACACCGTGAGGGGGATGCCCCTCAACACCGATAAACTCATCTTT
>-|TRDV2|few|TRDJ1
CACDTELTDKLIF
TGTGCCTGTGATACCGAGCTCACCGATAAACTCATCTTT
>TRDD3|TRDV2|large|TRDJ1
CACDTVGTGGYELIF
TGTGCCTGTGACACCGTGGGGACTGGGGGATACGAACTCATCTTT
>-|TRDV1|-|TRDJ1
CALGEVFCSDTPWGYLISVTDKLIF
TGTGCTCTTGGGGAAGTTTTTTGTTCCGATACTCCTTGGGGGTATCTGATATCTGTCACCGATAAACTCATCTTT
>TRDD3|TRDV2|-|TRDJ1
CACQALGDLRTTDKLIF
TGTGCCTGTCAAGCGCTGGGGGATTTAAGGACCACCGATAAACTCATCTTT
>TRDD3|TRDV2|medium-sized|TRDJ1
CACEGLLGDITTNTDKLIF
TGTGCCTGTGAGGGGTTACTGGGGGATATAACTACTAACACCGATAAACTCATCTTT
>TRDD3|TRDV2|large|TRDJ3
CACDTVGDTLSWDTRQMFF
TGTGCCTGTGACACCGTGGGGGATACACTCTCCTGGGACACCCGACAGATGTTTTTC
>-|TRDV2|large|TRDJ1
CACDPLEEAGVIADKLIF
TGTGCCTGTGACCCTCTGGAAGAGGCTGGGGTAATCGCCGATAAACTCATCTTT
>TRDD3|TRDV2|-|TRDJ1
CACDLLGDRSRGTDKLIF
TGTGCCTGTGATTTACTGGGGGATAGATCCCGTGGGACCGATAAACTCATCTTT
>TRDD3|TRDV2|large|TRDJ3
CACDTVLALGDDWDTRQMFF
TGTGCCTGTGACACCGTTTTAGCACTGGGGGATGACTGGGACACCCGACAGATGTTTTTC
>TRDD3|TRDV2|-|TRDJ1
CACDTFGDTQVFVKLIF
TGTGCCTGTGACACCTTCGGGGATACGCAGGTTTTTGTTAAACTCATCTTT
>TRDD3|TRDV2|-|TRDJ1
CACDRLGDHTDKLIF
TGTGCCTGTGACCGACTGGGGGACCACACCGATAAACTCATCTTT
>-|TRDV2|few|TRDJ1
CACDSLSTGNTDKPIF
TGTGCCTGTGACTCCCTAAGTACTGGGAACACCGATAAGCCCATCTTT
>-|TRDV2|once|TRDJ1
CASDALLLRNTGYPDKLIF
TGTGCCTCCGATGCCCTCCTACTGAGGAATACAGGATATCCCGATAAACTCATCTTT
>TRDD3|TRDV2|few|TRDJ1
CACDTLAPGGYELIF
TGTGCCTGTGACACCCTAGCCCCTGGGGGATACGAACTCATCTTT
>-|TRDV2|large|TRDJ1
CACDPLPSRGPDKLIF
TGTGCCTGTGACCCCCTCCCTTCCCGGGGACCTGATAAACTCATCTTT
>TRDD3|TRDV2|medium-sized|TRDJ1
CACDTLMGDKSTDKLIF
TGTGCCTGTGACACCCTAATGGGGGATAAATCTACCGATAAACTCATCTTT
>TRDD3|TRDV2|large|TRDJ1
CACDLVTTTGGSSGSVADKLIF
TGTGCCTGTGACCTGGTTACGACGACTGGGGGATCCTCTGGATCTGTGGCCGATAAACTCATCTTT